This T cell receptor (beta chain) was sequenced during a study of control samples from healthy donors and cancer patients. Only in-frame clones appear in the TCRdb table, and some are missing; sequencing was by immunoSEQ multiplex PCR. The data contain 50,000 to 65,000 clones, 90% of them seen just once; the ten biggest clones take up 0.95% to 1.5%. This clone has just a few counts. The TCR originated in a woman aged 45-65 years with colorectal cancer. Sequenced input: PBMCs.

The CDR3 here is CASSTGTGAGTDTQYF. DNA of the CDR3: TGCGCCAGCAGCACCGGGACAGGGGCTGGCACAGATACGCAGTATTTT. This chain connects TRBV10-2 to TRBJ2-3; 10 bases fit TRBD1. With 6 bases clipped from V and 1 base from J, the junction kept 7 bases outside the gene matches. The length of the CDR3 is 16 residues. Germline V gene lookup returns CDR1 WSHSY and CDR2 SAAADI.